Sequencing of this TCR beta chain was carried out in a study of shared clonotypes between healthy human individuals. The overall study: Three plates each covered CD4 naive and memory; CD8 naive two, CD8 memory one.

Points on this clone: Its antigen remains unknown.

Several immunoSEQ plates received, in even portions, the genomic DNA of each subset. The data were produced by immunoSEQ multiplex PCR, yet TCRdb's version contains in-frame clones alone and is incomplete. The sample includes some 200,000 clones, roughly 70% seen only once; the top ten take less than 11%. Trimming at V came to 7 bases and at J to 9 bases, leaving 9 bases not matched to a gene. The germline gives CDR1 MNHEY, CDR2 SMNVEV (reference sequence). This CDR3 region has 13 residues. Study-level results: With a handful of donors compared, around 5% of naive CD4 clonotypes were shared.

The source material was memory CD4+ T cells sorted from blood. Subset reported: CD45RA-negative fraction. The sequence was collected from a man between 25 and 39 years old in good health. This chain joins TRBV27 and TRBJ2-1; 7 positions agree with TRBD1. The CDR3 nucleotides are TGTGCCAGCAAGGGGGCCGGAGGTAGTGAGCAGTTCTTC. It translates to CASKGAGGSEQFF.